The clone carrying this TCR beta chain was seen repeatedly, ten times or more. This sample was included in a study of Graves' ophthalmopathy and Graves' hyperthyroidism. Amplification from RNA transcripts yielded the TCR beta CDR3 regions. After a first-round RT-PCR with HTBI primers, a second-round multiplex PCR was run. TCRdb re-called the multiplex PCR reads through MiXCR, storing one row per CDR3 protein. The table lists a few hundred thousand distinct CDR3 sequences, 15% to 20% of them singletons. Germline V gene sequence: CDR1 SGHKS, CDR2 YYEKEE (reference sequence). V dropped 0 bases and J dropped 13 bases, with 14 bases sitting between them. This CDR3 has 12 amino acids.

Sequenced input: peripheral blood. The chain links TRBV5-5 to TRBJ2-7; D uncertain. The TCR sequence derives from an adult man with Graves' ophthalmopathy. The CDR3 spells CASSLVPDLSYF. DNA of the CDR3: TGTGCCAGCAGCTTGGTTCCAGACTTATCATACTTC.